A selection of T cell receptor beta chains follows, all from one sample in a study of T cell repertoires in cytomegalovirus infection. TCRdb reprocessed the reads with MiXCR, giving one entry per CDR3 protein. The sample shows 250,000 to 350,000 distinct CDR3 sequences, over 20% of them seen only once. Input material: PBMCs. These receptor sequences come from a human donor in good health (CMV status not recorded). Some clones in this sample may be carry-over from other donors' samples. CDR3s include the opening cysteine and the closing phenylalanine or tryptophan.

j_call v_call cdr3_aa
TRBJ2-5 TRBV28 CASSLPGQGAETQYF
TRBJ1-5 TRBV11-2 CASSPGMGQPQHF
TRBJ2-1 TRBV7-6 CASSLALAGSDEQFF
TRBJ2-1 TRBV5-6 CASSLFYGEQFF
TRBJ1-3 TRBV4-1 CASSPGGTPNSGNTIYF
TRBJ1-1 TRBV5-1 CASSWTGSGDEAFF
TRBJ2-7 TRBV28 CASRETSGTAYEQYF
TRBJ2-1 TRBV6-2/TRBV6-3 CASSLTSGGAGEQFF
TRBJ1-6 TRBV19 CASSMMGSSPLHF
TRBJ2-3 TRBV24-1 CATSDRGDRSTDTQYF
TRBJ2-7 TRBV20-1 CSALSQGFPYEQYF
TRBJ1-2 TRBV29-1 CSVEDEVYGYTF
TRBJ2-1 TRBV11-3 CASSLSGGAQFF
TRBJ2-2 TRBV29-1 CSVVLTVLGELFF
TRBJ2-5 TRBV7-2 CASSFGSREETQYF
TRBJ2-1 TRBV29-1 CSVVPSGKSEQFF
TRBJ2-1 TRBV4-1 CASSQAGTRWLGQFF
TRBJ2-1 TRBV7-2 CASRKEREKNEQFF
TRBJ2-3 TRBV5-4 CASSFAGGGDTQYF
TRBJ2-7 TRBV28 CASRTAYEQYF
TRBJ2-6 TRBV7-2 CASSPTVLSGANVLTF
TRBJ2-3 TRBV28 CASSLPTGTDTQYF
TRBJ2-1 TRBV7-2 CASSLGLAVSSYNEQFF
TRBJ2-7 TRBV12-3/TRBV12-4 CASSTRTGVTYEQYF
TRBJ2-6 TRBV6-2/TRBV6-3 CASSYPGGGRLAGANVLTF
TRBJ2-7 TRBV7-9 CASSQGLQSYEQYF
TRBJ2-3 TRBV28 CASSSPSTLVTDTQYF
TRBJ2-2 TRBV10-3 CAISDQAGGQPFSTGELFF
TRBJ1-2 TRBV7-2 CASSLVRVQGANYGYTF
TRBJ1-5 TRBV7-8 CASSSYRVPGSNQPQHF
TRBJ2-1 TRBV7-2 CASRAPGLAGGPNEQFF
TRBJ1-2 TRBV7-9 CASSLAGTRYGYTF
TRBJ2-5 TRBV6-2/TRBV6-3 CASSSGGRTAQETQYF
TRBJ2-1 TRBV7-2 CASSSLGGYNEQFF
TRBJ2-7 TRBV11-2 CASRIAGGYYEQYF
TRBJ1-4 TRBV7-4 CASSRFATNEKLFF
TRBJ1-6 TRBV6-2/TRBV6-3 CASSYVSGRRSPLHF
TRBJ2-5 TRBV5-6 CASSWETETQYF